The TCR beta chain under discussion was sequenced for a study of blood T cell repertoires in COVID-19. At the level of the study: Specimens from acute and convalescent COVID-19 originated in the United States, Italy and Spain. PBMCs, B-cell-depleted T cells, or T cells provided the cDNA or gDNA that made up the material.

Trimming stripped 6 bases from V and 3 bases from J, with 8 bases between. The CDR3 sequence is 13 residues long. Germline V CDR1 and CDR2: MDHEN, SYDVKM. The assay was immunoSEQ multiplex PCR, and TCRdb's table has in-frame clones only and misses some. The sample contains tens of thousands of clones, 75% to 90% of which appear only once. The chain carries TRBV28 and TRBJ2-2; D gene ambiguous. Material for sequencing was peripheral blood. This receptor was obtained from a woman aged 80 or over with acute or convalescent COVID-19. The CDR3 DNA is TGTGCCAGCAGCCCACACGACACCGGGGAGCTGTTTTTT. It is translated as CASSPHDTGELFF.